A single sample is the source of the 3 T cell receptor beta chains below, sequenced in a study of somatic mutations in cytotoxic T cells in rheumatoid arthritis (dated by TCRdb to about 2017). Library construction relied on the immunoSEQ multiplex PCR assay. Held by TCRdb, this immuneACCESS table contains in-frame sequences only and omits some clones. Under half of the omission traces to an unresolved V gene where checked; the cause of the rest is unknown. Across this sample there are around 20,000 clones, with roughly four fifths seen only once. Clones ranked in the top ten supply more than 12% of the sample. The sequenced sample consisted of CD8+ T cells sorted from blood. The receptors derive from an adult with rheumatoid arthritis.

V usage is TRBV9 and J usage is TRBJ1-3, with 8 bases fitting TRBD1. Trimming cost V 0 bases and J 2 bases; bases outside gene matches: 1. Germline-derived CDR1 and CDR2 are SGDLS and YYNGEE. CDR3 size: 15 residues. The CDR3 protein is CASSVGTGPGNTIYF. The CDR3 DNA reads TGTGCCAGCAGCGTAGGGACAGGGCCTGGAAACACCATATATTTT.

This chain connects TRBV4-3 to TRBJ2-7, with D uncertain. Per the germline V gene, CDR1 is LGHNA and CDR2 is YSLEER. The CDR3 has 19 residues. Trimming removed 0 bases at V and 6 bases at J, with 27 bases between. The CDR3 sequence: CASSQDLLRELEVKSEQYF. The DNA of the CDR3 is TGCGCCAGCAGCCAAGATCTCCTGCGAGAGCTGGAAGTTAAAAGCGAGCAGTACTTC.

This sequence joins TRBV7-3 and TRBJ2-1; maybe TRBD2 (6 bases). V gave up 4 bases and J gave up 8 bases, with 18 bases separating them. Germline values: CDR1 SGHTA, CDR2 FQGTGA. The CDR3 consists of 15 residues. The CDR3 loop reads CASSSSGLGMDEQFF. Written as DNA, the CDR3 is TGTGCCAGCAGCTCATCGGGACTGGGGATGGATGAGCAGTTCTTC.